The 6 T cell receptor beta chains below were found in one sample sequenced in a study of T cells in localized non-small cell lung cancer (dated by TCRdb to 2018 to 2021). Library creation used the immunoSEQ multiplex PCR assay. TCRdb limited this immuneACCESS table to in-frame rearrangements with V and J called. A share of clones is missing; checked studies link under half to unresolved V genes, and the rest is unexplained. The sample table contains about 59,000 clones; only one count was recorded for about 90% of them. The top ten clonotypes cover almost 2% of the sample. The sample consisted of peripheral blood, taken before any cancer treatment. The receptors were gathered from a woman aged 40-70 years with stage I lung adenocarcinoma.

The J gene is TRBJ2-2, the V gene TRBV6-5; D gene uncertain. Germline V gives CDR1 MNHEY, CDR2 SVGAGI. This CDR3 region has 11 residues. Trimming removed 10 bases from V and 5 bases from J, with 8 bases in between. CDR3 loop: CATTKTGELFF. The CDR3 nucleotides read TGTGCCACCACCAAAACCGGGGAGCTGTTTTTT.

This chain links TRBV29-1 with TRBJ2-7, with D perhaps matching TRBD1 (5 bases). V was clipped by 4 bases and J by 5 bases, with 18 bases between them. CDR3 length equals 14 residues. Looked up from germline, CDR1 is SQVTM and CDR2 is ANQGSEA. As DNA, the CDR3 is TGCAGCGTTGTGCCGGACCATTCAGGGAACGAGCAGTACTTC. Translating gives CSVVPDHSGNEQYF.

The rearrangement joins TRBV11-3 to TRBJ2-3; TRBD1 agrees at 10 bases. Germline loops: CDR1 SGHNT, CDR2 YENEEA. The CDR3 is 17 amino acids. The J segment lost 6 bases and the V segment lost 4 bases, leaving 13 bases of the junction unmatched. The CDR3 coding sequence is TGTGCCAGCAGCTCCGGGACAGGGGCCTTTAAGGGGGATACGCAGTATTTT. Translation gives CASSSGTGAFKGDTQYF.

The chain recombines TRBV7-3 with TRBJ2-5; TRBD1 aligns across 7 bases. V was clipped by 0 bases and J by 0 bases; unmatched bases: 4. The CDR3 totals 16 residues. The germline V gene encodes CDR1 SGHTA and CDR2 FQGTGA. CDR3 DNA sequence: TGTGCCAGCAGCTTAACGACAGGGTCCCACCAAGAGACCCAGTACTTC. It is translated as CASSLTTGSHQETQYF.

The chain employs TRBV4-3 and TRBJ2-7; 8 bases align to TRBD2. Germline-derived CDR1 and CDR2 are LGHNA and YSLEER. The CDR3 extends over 14 amino acids. V was pared by 1 base and J by 4 bases, with 3 bases of the junction left unmatched. The chain's CDR3 is CASSQARGGYEQYF. For the CDR3, the DNA is TGCGCCAGCAGCCAAGCGCGCGGGGGGTACGAGCAGTACTTC.

The gene calls are TRBV29-1 and TRBJ2-7; D possibly corresponds to TRBD2 (6 bases). Germline CDR1 reads SQVTM; CDR2 reads ANQGSEA. There are 14 residues in the CDR3. V lost 7 bases and J lost 0, with 16 bases in between. Here the CDR3 DNA reads TGCAGCGCCCTCGGCGGGGACTTCTCCTACGAGCAGTACTTC. Translation gives CSALGGDFSYEQYF.